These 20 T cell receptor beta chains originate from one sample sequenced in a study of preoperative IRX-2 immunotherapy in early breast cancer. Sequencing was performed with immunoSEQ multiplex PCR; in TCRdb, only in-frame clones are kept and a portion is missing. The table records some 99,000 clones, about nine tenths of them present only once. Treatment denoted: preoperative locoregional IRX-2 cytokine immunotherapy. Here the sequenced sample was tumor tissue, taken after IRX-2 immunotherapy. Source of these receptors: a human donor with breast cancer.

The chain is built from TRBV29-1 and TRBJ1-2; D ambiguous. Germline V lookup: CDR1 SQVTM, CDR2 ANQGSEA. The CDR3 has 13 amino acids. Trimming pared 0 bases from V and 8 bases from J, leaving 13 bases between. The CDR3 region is CSVEDVRSFGYTF. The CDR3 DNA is TGCAGCGTTGAAGACGTTAGGTCCTTCGGCTACACCTTC.

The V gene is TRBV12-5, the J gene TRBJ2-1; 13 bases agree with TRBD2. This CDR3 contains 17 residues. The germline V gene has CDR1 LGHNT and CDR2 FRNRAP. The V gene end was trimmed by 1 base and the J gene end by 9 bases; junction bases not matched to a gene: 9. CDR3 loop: CASGLGRTSGSMGEQFF. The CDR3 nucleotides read TGTGCTAGTGGTTTGGGGAGGACTAGCGGGAGCATGGGTGAGCAGTTCTTC. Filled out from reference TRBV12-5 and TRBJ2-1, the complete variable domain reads DARVTQTPRHKVTEMGQEVTMRCQPILGHNTVFWYRQTMMQGLELLAYFRNRAPLDDSGMPKDRFSAEMPDATLATLKIQPSEPRDSAVYFCASGLGRTSGSMGEQFFGPGTRLTVL.

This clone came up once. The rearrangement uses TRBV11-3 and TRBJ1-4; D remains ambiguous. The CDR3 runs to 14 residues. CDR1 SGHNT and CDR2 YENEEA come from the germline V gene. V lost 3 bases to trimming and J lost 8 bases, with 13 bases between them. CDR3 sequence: CASSLAGDVEKLFF. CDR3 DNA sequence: TGTGCCAGCAGCTTGGCTGGGGATGTGGAAAAACTGTTTTTT.

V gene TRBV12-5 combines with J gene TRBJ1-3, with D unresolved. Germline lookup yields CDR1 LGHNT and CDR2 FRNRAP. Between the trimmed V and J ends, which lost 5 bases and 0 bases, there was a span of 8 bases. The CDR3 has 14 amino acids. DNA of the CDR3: TGTGCTAGTGGTAGCGGGAGCTCTGGAAACACCATATATTTT. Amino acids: CASGSGSSGNTIYF.

The CDR3 sequence: CASSMAGLEAFF. For the CDR3, the DNA is TGTGCCAGTAGTATGGCGGGGTTGGAAGCTTTCTTT. The gene calls are TRBV19 and TRBJ1-1, with D uncertain. The CDR3 totals 12 residues. The germline CDR1 and CDR2 sequences are LNHDA and SQIVND (reference sequence). Trimming cost V 3 bases and J 8 bases, with 10 bases left between them.

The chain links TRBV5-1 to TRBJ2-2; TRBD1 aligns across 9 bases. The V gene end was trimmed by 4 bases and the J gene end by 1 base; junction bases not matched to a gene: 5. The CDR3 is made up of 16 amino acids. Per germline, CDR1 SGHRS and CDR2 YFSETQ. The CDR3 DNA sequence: TGCGCCAGCAGCCCGGGACAGGGTTGGAACACCGGGGAGCTGTTTTTT. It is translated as CASSPGQGWNTGELFF.

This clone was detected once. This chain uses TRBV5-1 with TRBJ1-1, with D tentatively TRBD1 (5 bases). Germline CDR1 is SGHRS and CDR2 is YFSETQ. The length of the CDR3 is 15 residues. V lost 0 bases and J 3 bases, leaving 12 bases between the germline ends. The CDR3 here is CASSLVPREDTEAFF. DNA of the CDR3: TGCGCCAGCAGCTTGGTACCCAGGGAAGACACTGAAGCTTTCTTT.

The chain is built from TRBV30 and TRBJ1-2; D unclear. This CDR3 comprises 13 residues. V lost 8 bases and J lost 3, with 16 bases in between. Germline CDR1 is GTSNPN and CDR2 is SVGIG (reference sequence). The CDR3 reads CALETSRDYGYTF. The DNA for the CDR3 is TGTGCCCTGGAAACTTCACGGGACTATGGCTACACCTTC.

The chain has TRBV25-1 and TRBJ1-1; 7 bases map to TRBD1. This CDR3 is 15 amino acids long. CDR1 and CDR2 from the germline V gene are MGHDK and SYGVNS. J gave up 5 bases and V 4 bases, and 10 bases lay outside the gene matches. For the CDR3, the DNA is TGTGCCAGCAGTGCTATACGGGGGGACAGAACTGAAGCTTTCTTT. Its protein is CASSAIRGDRTEAFF.

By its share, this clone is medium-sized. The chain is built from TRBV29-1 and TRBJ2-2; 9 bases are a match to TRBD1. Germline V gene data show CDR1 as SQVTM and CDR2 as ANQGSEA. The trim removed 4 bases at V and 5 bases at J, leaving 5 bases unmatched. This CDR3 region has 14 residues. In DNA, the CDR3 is TGCAGCGTTGGGACAGGGGCTACGACCGGGGAGCTGTTTTTT. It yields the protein CSVGTGATTGELFF.

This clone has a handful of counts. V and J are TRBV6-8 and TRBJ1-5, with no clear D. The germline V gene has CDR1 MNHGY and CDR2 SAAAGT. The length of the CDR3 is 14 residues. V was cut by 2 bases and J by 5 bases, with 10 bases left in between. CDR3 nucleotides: TGTGCCAGCAGTTACAAGGACGGAGATCAGCCCCAGCATTTT. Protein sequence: CASSYKDGDQPQHF.

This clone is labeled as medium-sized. For the CDR3, the DNA is TGTGCCAGCAGTTTTGAATGGGGGAGCGATCAGCCCCAGCATTTT. Protein product: CASSFEWGSDQPQHF. The rearrangement links TRBV28 to TRBJ1-5; tentatively, D is TRBD1 (5 bases). The CDR3 covers 15 residues. Trimming stripped 3 bases from V and 5 bases from J, with 14 bases between. Germline CDR1 and CDR2: MDHEN and SYDVKM.

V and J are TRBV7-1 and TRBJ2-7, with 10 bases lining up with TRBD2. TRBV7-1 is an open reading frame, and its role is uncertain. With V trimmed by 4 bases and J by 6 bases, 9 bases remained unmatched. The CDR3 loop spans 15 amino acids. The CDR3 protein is CASSYLAGDWGEQYF. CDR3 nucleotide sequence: TGTGCCAGCAGCTATCTAGCGGGGGACTGGGGCGAGCAGTACTTC.

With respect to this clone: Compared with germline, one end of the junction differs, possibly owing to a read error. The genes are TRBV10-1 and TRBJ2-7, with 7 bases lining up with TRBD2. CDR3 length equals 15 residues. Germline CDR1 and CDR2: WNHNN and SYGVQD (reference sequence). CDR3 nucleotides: TGCGCCAACAGTGACCCCGGGACTAACTTCTACGAGCAGTACTTC. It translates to CANSDPGTNFYEQYF.

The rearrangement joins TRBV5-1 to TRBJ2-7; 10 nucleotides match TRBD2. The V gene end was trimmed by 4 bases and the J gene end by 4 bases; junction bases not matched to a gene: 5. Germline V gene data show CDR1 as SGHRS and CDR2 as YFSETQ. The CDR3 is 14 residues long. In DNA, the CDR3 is TGCGCCAGCAGCCGAGAACTAGCGGGGTACGAGCAGTACTTC. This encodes CASSRELAGYEQYF.

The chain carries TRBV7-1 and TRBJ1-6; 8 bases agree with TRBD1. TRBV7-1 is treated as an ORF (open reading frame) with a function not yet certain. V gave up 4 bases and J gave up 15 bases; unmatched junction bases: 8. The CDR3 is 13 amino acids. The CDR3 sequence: CASSLIQGANLHF. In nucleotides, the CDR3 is TGTGCCAGCAGCTTAATCCAGGGGGCGAACCTCCACTTT.

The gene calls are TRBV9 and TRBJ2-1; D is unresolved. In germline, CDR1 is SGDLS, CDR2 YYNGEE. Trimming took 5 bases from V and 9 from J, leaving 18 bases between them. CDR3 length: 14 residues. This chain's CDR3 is CASRFQTAAAEQFF. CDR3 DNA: TGTGCCAGCAGATTCCAGACTGCCGCAGCTGAGCAGTTCTTC.

The CDR3 DNA reads as TGTGCCAGCACCCCAGTGGATAGAGGGGGTTATGGCTACACCTTC. This translates into CASTPVDRGGYGYTF. The J gene is TRBJ1-2, the V gene TRBV11-3, with D maybe TRBD1 (6 bases). This CDR3 region has 15 residues. CDR1 is SGHNT and CDR2 is YENEEA in the germline V gene. V lost 7 bases and J 5 bases, leaving 20 bases between the germline ends. The full variable domain, with the rest looked up from reference TRBV11-3 and TRBJ1-2, is EAGVVQSPRYKIIEKKQPVAFWCNPISGHNTLYWYLQNLGQGPELLIRYENEEAVDDSQLPKDRFSAERLKGVDSTLKIQPAELGDSAVYLCASTPVDRGGYGYTFGSGTRLTVV.

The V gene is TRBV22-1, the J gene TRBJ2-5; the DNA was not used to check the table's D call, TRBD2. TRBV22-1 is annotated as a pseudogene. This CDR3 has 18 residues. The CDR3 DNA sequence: TGTGCCAGCAGTTTTTCGCCTGGGTTCGGGACTAGCCTCGAGACCCAGTACTTC. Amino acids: CASSFSPGFGTSLETQYF.

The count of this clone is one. The CDR3 loop reads CASSYGQGAGTSGRFEQFF. In nucleotides, the CDR3 is TGCGCCAGCAGCTATGGCCAAGGAGCCGGGACTAGCGGGAGGTTTGAGCAGTTCTTC. The rearrangement joins TRBV5-1 to TRBJ2-1; 15 bases are shared with TRBD2. CDR3 size: 19 residues. Germline CDR1 is SGHRS and CDR2 is YFSETQ. V shed 3 bases and J 9 bases; nucleotides not matched to a gene: 16.